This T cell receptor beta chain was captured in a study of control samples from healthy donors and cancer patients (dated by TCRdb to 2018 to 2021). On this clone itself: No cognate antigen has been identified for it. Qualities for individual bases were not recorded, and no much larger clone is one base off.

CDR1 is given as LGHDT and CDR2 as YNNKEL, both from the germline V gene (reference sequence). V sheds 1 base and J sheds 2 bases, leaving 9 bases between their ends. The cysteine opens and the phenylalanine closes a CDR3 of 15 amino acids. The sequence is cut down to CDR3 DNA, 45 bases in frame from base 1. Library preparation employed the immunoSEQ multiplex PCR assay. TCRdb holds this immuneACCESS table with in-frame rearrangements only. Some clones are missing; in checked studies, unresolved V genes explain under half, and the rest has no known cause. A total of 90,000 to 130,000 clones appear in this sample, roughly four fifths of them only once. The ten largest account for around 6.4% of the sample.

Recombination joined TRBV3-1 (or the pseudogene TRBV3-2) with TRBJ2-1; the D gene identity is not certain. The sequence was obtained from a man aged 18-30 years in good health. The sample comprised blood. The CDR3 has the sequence CASSQGQEPYNEQFF. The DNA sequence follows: TGTGCCAGCAGCCAAGGGCAGGAACCCTACAATGAGCAGTTCTTC.